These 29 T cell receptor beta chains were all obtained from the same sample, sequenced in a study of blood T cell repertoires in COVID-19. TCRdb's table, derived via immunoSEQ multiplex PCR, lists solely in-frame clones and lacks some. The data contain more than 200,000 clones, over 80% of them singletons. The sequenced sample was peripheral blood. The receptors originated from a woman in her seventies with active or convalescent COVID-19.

CDR3 sequence: CASSLVLAAGNTIYF. The DNA of the CDR3 is TGCGCCAGCAGCTTGGTGCTCGCGGCAGGAAACACCATATATTTT. This rearrangement joins TRBV5-1 to TRBJ1-3; D remains ambiguous. Germline V gives CDR1 SGHRS, CDR2 YFSETQ. Deletions cut 0 bases from V and 4 bases from J, with 11 bases between. The CDR3 has 15 residues.

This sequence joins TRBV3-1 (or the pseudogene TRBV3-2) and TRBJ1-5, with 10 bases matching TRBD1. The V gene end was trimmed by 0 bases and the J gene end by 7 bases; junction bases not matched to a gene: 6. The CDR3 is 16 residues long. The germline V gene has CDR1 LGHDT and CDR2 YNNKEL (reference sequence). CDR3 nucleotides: TGTGCCAGCAGCCAAGATCTCCGGGACAGGGGACAGCCCCAGCATTTT. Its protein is CASSQDLRDRGQPQHF.

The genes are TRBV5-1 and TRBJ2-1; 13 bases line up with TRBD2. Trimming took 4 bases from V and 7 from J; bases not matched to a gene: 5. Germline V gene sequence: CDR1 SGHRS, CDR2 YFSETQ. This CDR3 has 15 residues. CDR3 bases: TGCGCCAGCAGCCCGGGGACTAGCGGGAATAATGAGCAGTTCTTC. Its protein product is CASSPGTSGNNEQFF.

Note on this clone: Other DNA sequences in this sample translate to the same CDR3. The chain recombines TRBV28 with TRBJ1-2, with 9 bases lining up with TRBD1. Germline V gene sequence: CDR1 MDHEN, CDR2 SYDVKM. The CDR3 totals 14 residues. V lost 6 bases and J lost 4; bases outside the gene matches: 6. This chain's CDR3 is CASSPGQGSYGYTF. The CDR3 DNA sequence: TGTGCCAGCAGCCCTGGACAGGGGTCCTATGGCTACACCTTC.

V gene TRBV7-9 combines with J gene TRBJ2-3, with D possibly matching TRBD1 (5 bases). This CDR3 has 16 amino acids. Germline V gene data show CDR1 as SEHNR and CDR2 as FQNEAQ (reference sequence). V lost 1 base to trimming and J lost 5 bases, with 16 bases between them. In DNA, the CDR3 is TGTGCCAGCAGCTTAGGAGCATGGGGCTCGGGAGATACGCAGTATTTT. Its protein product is CASSLGAWGSGDTQYF.

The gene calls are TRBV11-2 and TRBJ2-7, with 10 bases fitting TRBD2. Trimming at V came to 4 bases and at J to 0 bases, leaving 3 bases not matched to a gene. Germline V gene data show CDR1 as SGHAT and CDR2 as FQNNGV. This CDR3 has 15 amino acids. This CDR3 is CASSWTSGLSYEQYF. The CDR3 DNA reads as TGTGCCAGCAGCTGGACTAGCGGCCTCTCCTACGAGCAGTACTTC.

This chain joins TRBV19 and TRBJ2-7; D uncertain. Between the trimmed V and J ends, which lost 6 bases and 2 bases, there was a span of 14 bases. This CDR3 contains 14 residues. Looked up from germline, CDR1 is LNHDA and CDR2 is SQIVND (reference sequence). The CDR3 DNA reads TGTGCCAGTAGGGTAGAGCGAAATGCCTACGAGCAGTACTTC. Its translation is CASRVERNAYEQYF.

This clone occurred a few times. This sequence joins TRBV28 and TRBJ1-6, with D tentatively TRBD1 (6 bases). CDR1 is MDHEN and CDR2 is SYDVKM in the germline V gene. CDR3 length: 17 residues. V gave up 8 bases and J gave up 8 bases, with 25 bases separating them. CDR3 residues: CASLRGGPGGLDSPLHF. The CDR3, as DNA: TGTGCCAGCCTCCGGGGGGGGCCCGGGGGTTTGGATTCACCCCTCCACTTT.

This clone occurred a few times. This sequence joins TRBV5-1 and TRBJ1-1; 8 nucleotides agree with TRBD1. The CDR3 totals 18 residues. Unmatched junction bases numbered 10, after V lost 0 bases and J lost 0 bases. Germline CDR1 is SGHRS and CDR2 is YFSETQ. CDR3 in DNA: TGCGCCAGCAGCTTGGGTTCAGGGGGCCAAGGGGTGAACACTGAAGCTTTCTTT. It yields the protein CASSLGSGGQGVNTEAFF.

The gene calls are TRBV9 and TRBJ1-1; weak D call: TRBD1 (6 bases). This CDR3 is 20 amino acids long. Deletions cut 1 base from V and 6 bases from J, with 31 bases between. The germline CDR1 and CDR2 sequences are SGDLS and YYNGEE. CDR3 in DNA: TGTGCCAGCAGCGTACGACCAGTCTACACGTGGCGGCAGGGGTTGTCTGAAGCTTTCTTT. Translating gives CASSVRPVYTWRQGLSEAFF.

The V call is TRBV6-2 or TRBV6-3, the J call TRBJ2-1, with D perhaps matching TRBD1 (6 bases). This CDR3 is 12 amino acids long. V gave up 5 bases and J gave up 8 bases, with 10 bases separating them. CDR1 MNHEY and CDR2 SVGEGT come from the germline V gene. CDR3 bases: TGTGCCAGCAGTCCACAGGGCGATGAGCAGTTCTTC. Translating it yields CASSPQGDEQFF.

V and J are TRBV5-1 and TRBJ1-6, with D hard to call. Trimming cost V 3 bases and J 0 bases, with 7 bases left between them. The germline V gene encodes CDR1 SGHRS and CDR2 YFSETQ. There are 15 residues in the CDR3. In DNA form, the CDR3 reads TGCGCCAGCAGCTCCAGAAGCTCCTATAATTCACCCCTCCACTTT. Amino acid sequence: CASSSRSSYNSPLHF.

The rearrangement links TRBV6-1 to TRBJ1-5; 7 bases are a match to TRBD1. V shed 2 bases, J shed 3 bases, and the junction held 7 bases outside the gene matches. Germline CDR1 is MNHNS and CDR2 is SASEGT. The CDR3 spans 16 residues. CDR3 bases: TGTGCCAGCAGTGAATCCCGCAGGGGGAACAATCAGCCCCAGCATTTT. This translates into CASSESRRGNNQPQHF.

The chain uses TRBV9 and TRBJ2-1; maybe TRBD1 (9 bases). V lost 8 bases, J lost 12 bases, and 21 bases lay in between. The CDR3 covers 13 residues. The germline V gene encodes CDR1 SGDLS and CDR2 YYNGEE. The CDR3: CASMDRGLGSQFF. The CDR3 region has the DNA TGTGCCAGTATGGACAGGGGACTAGGTTCGCAGTTCTTC.

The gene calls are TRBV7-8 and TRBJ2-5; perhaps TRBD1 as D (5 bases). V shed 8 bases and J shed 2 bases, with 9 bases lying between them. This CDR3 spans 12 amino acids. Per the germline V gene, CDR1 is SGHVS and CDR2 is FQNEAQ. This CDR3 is CASFRQQETQYF. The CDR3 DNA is TGTGCCAGCTTCAGACAGCAAGAGACCCAGTACTTC.

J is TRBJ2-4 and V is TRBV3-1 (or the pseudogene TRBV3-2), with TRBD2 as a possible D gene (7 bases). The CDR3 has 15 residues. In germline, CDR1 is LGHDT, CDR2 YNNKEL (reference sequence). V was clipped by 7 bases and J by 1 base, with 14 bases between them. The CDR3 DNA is TGTGCCAGCACCAATTCGGGGGGCGCCAAAAACATTCAGTACTTC. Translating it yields CASTNSGGAKNIQYF.

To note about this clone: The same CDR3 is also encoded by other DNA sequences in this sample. This CDR3 is CASSLGQGYGYTF. The CDR3 coding sequence is TGTGCCAGCAGCCTAGGACAGGGCTATGGCTACACCTTC. The chain uses TRBV7-2 and TRBJ1-2; 8 bases align to TRBD1. V trimming: 5 bases; J trimming: 4 bases; junction bases outside the gene matches: 3. This CDR3 contains 13 residues. Looked up from germline, CDR1 is SGHTA and CDR2 is FQGNSA.

The CDR3 DNA is TGTGCTAGTGGTTCCCAGGGCGGTAATTCACCCCTCCACTTT. Its protein is CASGSQGGNSPLHF. The chain recombines TRBV12-5 with TRBJ1-6; weak D call: TRBD1 (5 bases). V lost 4 bases, J lost 6 bases, and 10 bases lay in between. The CDR3 has 14 residues. Per the germline V gene, CDR1 is LGHNT and CDR2 is FRNRAP.

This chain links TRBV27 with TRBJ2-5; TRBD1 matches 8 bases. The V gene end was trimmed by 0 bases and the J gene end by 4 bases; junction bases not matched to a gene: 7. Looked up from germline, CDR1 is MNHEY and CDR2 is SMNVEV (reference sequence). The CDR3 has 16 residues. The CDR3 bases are TGTGCCAGCAGTTTATCGTATGCAGGGGGCGGAGAGACCCAGTACTTC. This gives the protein CASSLSYAGGGETQYF.

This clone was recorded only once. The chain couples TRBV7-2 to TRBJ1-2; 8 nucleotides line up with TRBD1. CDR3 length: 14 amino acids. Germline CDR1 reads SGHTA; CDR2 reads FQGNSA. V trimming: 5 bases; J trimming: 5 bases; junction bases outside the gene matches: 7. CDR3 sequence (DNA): TGTGCCAGCAGCGCCAGACAGGGGAGGTATGGCTACACCTTC. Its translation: CASSARQGRYGYTF.

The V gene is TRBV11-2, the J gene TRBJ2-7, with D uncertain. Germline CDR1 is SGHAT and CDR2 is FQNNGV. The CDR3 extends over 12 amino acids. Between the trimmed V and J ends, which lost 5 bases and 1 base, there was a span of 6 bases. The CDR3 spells CASSRDSYEQYF. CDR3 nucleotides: TGTGCCAGCAGCCGAGATTCCTACGAGCAGTACTTC.

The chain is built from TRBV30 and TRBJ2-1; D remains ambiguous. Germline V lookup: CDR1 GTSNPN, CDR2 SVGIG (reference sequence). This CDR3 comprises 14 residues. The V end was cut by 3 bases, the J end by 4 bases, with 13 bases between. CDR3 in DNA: TGTGCCTGGAGGGGCAGCCGGAATTACAATGAGCAGTTCTTC. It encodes CAWRGSRNYNEQFF.

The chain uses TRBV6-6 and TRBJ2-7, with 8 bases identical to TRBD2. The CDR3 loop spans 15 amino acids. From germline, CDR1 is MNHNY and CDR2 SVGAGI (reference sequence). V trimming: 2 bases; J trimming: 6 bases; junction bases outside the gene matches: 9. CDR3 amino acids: CASSYRSGGRLEQYF. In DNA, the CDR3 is TGTGCCAGCAGTTACCGGTCGGGGGGGCGGCTCGAGCAGTACTTC.

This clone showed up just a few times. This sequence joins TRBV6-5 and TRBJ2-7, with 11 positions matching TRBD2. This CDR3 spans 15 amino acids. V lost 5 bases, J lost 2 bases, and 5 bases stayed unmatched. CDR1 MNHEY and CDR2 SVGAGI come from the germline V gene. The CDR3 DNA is TGTGCCAGCAGTACCGGGACTAGCGGTCCCTACGAGCAGTACTTC. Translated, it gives CASSTGTSGPYEQYF.

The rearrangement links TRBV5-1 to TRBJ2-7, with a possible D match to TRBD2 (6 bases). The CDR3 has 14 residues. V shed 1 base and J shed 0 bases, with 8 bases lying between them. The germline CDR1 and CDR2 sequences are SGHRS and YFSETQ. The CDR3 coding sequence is TGCGCCAGCAGCTTGCGGGGGAACTCCTACGAGCAGTACTTC. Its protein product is CASSLRGNSYEQYF.

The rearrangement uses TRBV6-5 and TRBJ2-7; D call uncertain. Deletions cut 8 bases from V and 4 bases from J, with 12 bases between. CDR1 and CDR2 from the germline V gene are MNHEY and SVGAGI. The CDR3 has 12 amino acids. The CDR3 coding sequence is TGTGCCAGCGCCACTAAGCTATACGAGCAGTACTTC. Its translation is CASATKLYEQYF.

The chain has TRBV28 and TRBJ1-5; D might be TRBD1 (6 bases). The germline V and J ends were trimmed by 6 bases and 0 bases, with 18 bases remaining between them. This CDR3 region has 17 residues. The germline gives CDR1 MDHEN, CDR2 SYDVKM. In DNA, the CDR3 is TGTGCCAGCAGCGGTCCTACGAGGACAGATAGCAATCAGCCCCAGCATTTT. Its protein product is CASSGPTRTDSNQPQHF.

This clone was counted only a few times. CDR3 sequence (DNA): TGTGCCAGCAGCACCCTAGACAGGGGGCGCTATGGCTACACCTTC. Its translation: CASSTLDRGRYGYTF. The chain is built from TRBV5-4 and TRBJ1-2, with 10 positions matching TRBD1. Per germline, CDR1 SGHNT and CDR2 YYREEE (reference sequence). V lost 4 bases to trimming and J lost 4 bases; unmatched junction nucleotides: 7. This CDR3 is built from 15 residues.

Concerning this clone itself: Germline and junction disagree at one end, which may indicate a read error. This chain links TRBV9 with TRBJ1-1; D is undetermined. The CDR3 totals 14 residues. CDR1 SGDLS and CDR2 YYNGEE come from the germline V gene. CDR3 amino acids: CASSPRGLKTEAFF. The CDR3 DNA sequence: TGTGCCAGCAGCCCGCGCGGGTTGAAGACTGAAGCTTTCTTT.